The TCR beta chain described here comes from a study of T-cell memory formation after mild COVID-19. Trimming left V 0 bases short and J 3 bases short, with 3 bases between. Looked up from germline, CDR1 is SGDLS and CDR2 is YYNGEE. The CDR3 runs to 12 residues. This clonotype was found a few times. TCRdb reprocessed the 5' RACE reads with MiXCR, giving one entry per CDR3 protein. Of 380,000 or so distinct CDR3 sequences listed, 13% to 15% are singletons. The genes are TRBV9 and TRBJ1-2; the D is unclear. Sample: PBMCs or a T cell subset sorted from them (not recorded which). The sequence derives from a man aged 18 to 30 who had mild COVID-19 (a few samples of this study predate the infection). Cell type and time point are not known. CDR3 sequence (DNA): TGTGCCAGCAGCGTAGGTTACTATGGCTACACCTTC. Translating it yields CASSVGYYGYTF.